This T cell receptor (beta chain) was captured by sequencing in a study of cytomegalovirus exposure and HLA in healthy donors. Study in general: Within the Caucasian-associated ancestry cluster were roughly 82% of the roughly 360 genotyped donors. The study, taken as a whole, reports: Cytomegalovirus status, reportedly, was diagnosed with high specificity and sensitivity by the classifier. While the bulk of TCR sequences proved rare, some public TCRs turned up in many donors.

With 60 Vbeta and 13 Jbeta primers, the PCR was carried out. The method was immunoSEQ multiplex PCR; TCRdb's version includes in-frame clones alone and lacks a portion of them. The table includes 60,000 to 75,000 clones, approximately 58% detected once. In regard to this clone: Its antigen is undetermined.

This CDR3 region has 15 residues. The V end was cut by 5 bases, the J end by 2 bases, with 15 bases between. Germline V gene lookup returns CDR1 PRHDT and CDR2 FYEKMQ (reference sequence). The TCR comes from a woman aged 45 to 65 in good health and CMV-seronegative. V and J are TRBV13 and TRBJ2-5; TRBD1 is a possible D gene (5 bases). Sequencing was done on a sample of PBMCs. For the CDR3, the DNA is TGTGCCAGCAGCCCCGCGGTGGGGCAGCAAGAGACCCAGTACTTC. As protein: CASSPAVGQQETQYF.